This TCR beta chain was captured in a study of cytomegalovirus exposure and HLA in healthy donors. Study context: A subsequent analysis reported that the 95 to 150 validation repertoires were produced on the same platform that had also been used for the 600 to 700 first-cohort repertoires.

Some clones are missing from TCRdb's copy, which holds only in-frame ones; the method was immunoSEQ multiplex PCR. There are some 240,000 clones in the sample; around 87% occur only once, and roughly 2% lies in the top ten. With regard to this clone: Its antigen is not identified.

Study outcomes and limitations: Among TCR beta chains, those listed as cytomegalovirus-associated numbered 164. Subsequent analysis found a tendency for first-cohort TCR clusters to co-occur within the roughly 130 validation repertoires.

Deletions cut 3 bases from V and 0 bases from J, with 10 bases between. The CDR3 loop spans 15 amino acids. Germline assignment: CDR1 MGHDK and CDR2 SYGVNS. Sequenced: PBMCs. This TCR was sampled from a woman aged 18-35 years in good health and CMV-seropositive. J is TRBJ2-3 and V is TRBV25-1; D ambiguous. The CDR3 DNA is TGTGCCAGCAGTGATACCCCTCGGAGCACAGATACGCAGTATTTT. Its translation is CASSDTPRSTDTQYF.